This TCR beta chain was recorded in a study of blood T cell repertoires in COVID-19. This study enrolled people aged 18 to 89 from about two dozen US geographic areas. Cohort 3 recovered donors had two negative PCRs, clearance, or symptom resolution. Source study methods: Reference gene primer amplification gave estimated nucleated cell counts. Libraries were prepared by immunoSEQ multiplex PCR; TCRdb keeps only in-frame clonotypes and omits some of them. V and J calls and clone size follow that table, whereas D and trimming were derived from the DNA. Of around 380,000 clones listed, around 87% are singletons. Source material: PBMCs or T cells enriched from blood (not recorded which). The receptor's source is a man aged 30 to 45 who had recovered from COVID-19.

Here the CDR3 reads CASSLEPYTATNEKLFF. DNA for the CDR3: TGCGCCAGCAGCTTGGAGCCCTATACTGCAACTAATGAAAAACTGTTTTTT. The chain has TRBV5-1 and TRBJ1-4; D gene uncertain. The CDR3 has 17 amino acids. Trimming cost V 0 bases and J 0 bases, with 12 bases left between them. Per the germline V gene, CDR1 is SGHRS and CDR2 is YFSETQ.